One and the same sample provided the 21 T cell receptor beta chains below, sequenced in a study of blood T cells in healthy people across ages. It was with a sample-barcoded 5' primer and a J-beta primer mix that a second PCR of roughly 7 to 12 cycles was run. TCRdb recomputed calls from the 5' RACE reads with MiXCR, one row per CDR3 protein. The data contain more than 800,000 distinct CDR3 sequences, 29% of them seen just once; the ten biggest clones take up around 15%. Sequenced sample: blood. The receptors originated from an elderly woman in good health.

This clonotype was detected a few times. The gene calls are TRBV14 and TRBJ2-3; possible D gene TRBD2, 7 bases. The CDR3 is 15 residues long. Germline CDR1 SGHDN, CDR2 FVKESK. The V gene lost 0 bases and the J gene lost 7 bases, with 14 bases spanning the gap. The CDR3 DNA is TGTGCCAGCAGCCAAGACCCCGGGGGGCGAAATACGCAGTATTTT. Amino acid sequence: CASSQDPGGRNTQYF.

Details on this clonotype: A clone one base away is much larger, so this may be a read error. The chain employs TRBV29-1 and TRBJ1-2; D unresolved. Germline assignment: CDR1 SQVTM and CDR2 ANQGSEA. The CDR3 runs to 12 residues. CDR3 residues: CSVERAPYGHTF. The CDR3 DNA is TGCAGCGTTGAAAGAGCACCGTATGGCCACACCTTC. Looking up the rest from reference TRBV29-1 and TRBJ1-2 gives the full variable domain: SAVISQKPSRDICQRGTSLTIQCQVDSQVTMMFWYRQQPGQSLTLIATANQGSEATYESGFVIDKFPISRPNLTFSTLTVSNMSPEDSSIYLCSVERAPYGHTFGSGTRLTVV.

This clonotype occurred many times. The genes are TRBV7-2 and TRBJ1-1; D is unresolved. CDR1 is SGHTA, CDR2 FQGNSA, per germline. The CDR3 totals 15 residues. Between the trimmed V and J ends, which lost 0 bases and 1 base, there was a span of 9 bases. CDR3 sequence (DNA): TGTGCCAGCAGCTTAGCGCCTAATAAGAACACTGAAGCTTTCTTT. Translated: CASSLAPNKNTEAFF.

This clonotype was observed a handful of times. This sequence joins TRBV30 and TRBJ1-5; 7 nucleotides line up with TRBD1. The germline gives CDR1 GTSNPN, CDR2 SVGIG (reference sequence). CDR3 size: 16 residues. V shed 2 bases, J shed 1 base, and the junction held 8 bases outside the gene matches. DNA of the CDR3: TGTGCCTGGAGTTACCGAGGACAGGCGAGCAATCAGCCCCAGCATTTT. It translates to CAWSYRGQASNQPQHF.

The chain employs TRBV20-1 and TRBJ2-4; a weak D match, TRBD2 (5 bases). V lost 1 base and J lost 13, with 17 bases in between. CDR3 size: 13 residues. In germline, CDR1 is DFQATT, CDR2 SNEGSKA (reference sequence). The CDR3 sequence: CSARADTSFEQYF. The CDR3, as DNA: TGCAGTGCTAGAGCCGATACTAGTTTTGAGCAGTACTTC.

The chain uses TRBV19 and TRBJ1-2, with D possibly matching TRBD1 (5 bases). V was pared by 5 bases and J by 4 bases, with 11 bases between. The length of the CDR3 is 13 residues. Germline CDR1 LNHDA, CDR2 SQIVND (reference sequence). The CDR3 here is CASSFRDGYGYTF. CDR3 sequence (DNA): TGTGCCAGTAGTTTTCGGGACGGCTATGGCTACACCTTC.

This clonotype was seen only a few times. J is TRBJ1-5 and V is TRBV20-1; tentatively, D is TRBD1 (6 bases). The CDR3 contains 13 residues. Trimming shortened V by 3 bases and J by 5 bases, and 11 bases separated the two germline ends. Per the germline V gene, CDR1 is DFQATT and CDR2 is SNEGSKA (reference sequence). DNA of the CDR3: TGCAGTGCTAGTTCAGGGGACGATCAGCCCCAGCATTTT. Amino acids: CSASSGDDQPQHF.

The V gene is TRBV20-1, the J gene TRBJ2-7; D unresolved. Looked up from germline, CDR1 is DFQATT and CDR2 is SNEGSKA (reference sequence). V shed 0 bases and J shed 2 bases, with 11 bases lying between them. CDR3 length: 14 amino acids. CDR3 DNA: TGCAGTGCTAGAGACGCGGACCGGACCTACGAGCAGTACTTC. It is translated as CSARDADRTYEQYF.

V usage is TRBV30 and J usage is TRBJ1-4; no reliable D call. The V and J ends lost 0 bases and 7 bases respectively, with 15 bases between them. Germline V gives CDR1 GTSNPN, CDR2 SVGIG (reference sequence). The CDR3 loop spans 15 amino acids. CDR3 residues: CAWSVRRREREKLFF. CDR3 nucleotides: TGTGCCTGGAGTGTACGAAGGAGGGAGCGTGAAAAACTGTTTTTT.

Regarding this clonotype: A much more abundant neighbour one base away suggests this may be a read error. J is TRBJ2-7 and V is TRBV11-2; 7 nucleotides agree with TRBD2. The DNA matches TRBJ2-5 better at its end, which makes the J call doubtful. The CDR3 has 14 amino acids. Germline V lookup: CDR1 SGHAT, CDR2 FQNNGV. Here the CDR3 reads CAGSLDRGVETQYF. The CDR3 coding sequence is TGTGCCGGCAGCTTAGATCGGGGGGTGGAGACCCAGTACTTC.

There are many counts of this clonotype. The chain employs TRBV5-1 and TRBJ2-3; D may be TRBD2 (6 bases). The germline CDR1 and CDR2 sequences are SGHRS and YFSETQ. The CDR3 loop spans 14 amino acids. Trimming took 2 bases from V and 3 from J, leaving 10 bases between them. The CDR3 loop is CASSFRLVTDTQYF. CDR3 in DNA: TGCGCCAGCAGCTTCCGACTAGTGACAGATACGCAGTATTTT.

This clonotype was counted many times. The rearrangement joins TRBV6-1 to TRBJ1-1; 8 bases agree with TRBD1. Trimming cost V 7 bases and J 1 base; bases outside gene matches: 2. CDR1 MNHNS and CDR2 SASEGT come from the germline V gene. The CDR3 runs 13 residues. CDR3 sequence (DNA): TGTGCCAGCACAGGGGGCTGGAACACTGAAGCTTTCTTT. It yields the protein CASTGGWNTEAFF.

The table lists this clonotype with a few counts. The V and J genes are TRBV18 and TRBJ2-7, with a possible D match to TRBD2 (5 bases). The J call may not be correct, given that the DNA end is closer to TRBJ2-5. Germline V gene lookup returns CDR1 KGHSH and CDR2 LQKENI. The CDR3 consists of 12 residues. The CDR3 nucleotides read TGTGCCAGCTCGCCCGGGGTTCAGACCCAGTACTTC. Its protein product is CASSPGVQTQYF.

This clonotype was picked up a small number of times. The V and J genes are TRBV7-9 and TRBJ2-2, with 8 bases lining up with TRBD1. From germline, CDR1 is SEHNR and CDR2 FQNEAQ (reference sequence). V lost 4 bases and J lost 5; bases outside the gene matches: 6. This CDR3 is 15 amino acids long. The DNA for the CDR3 is TGTGCCAGCAGCTCGGGACAGGTCCTGACCGGGGAGCTGTTTTTT. Protein product: CASSSGQVLTGELFF.

This clonotype has at least ten counts. V usage is TRBV12-3 or TRBV12-4 and J usage is TRBJ2-1; 8 bases agree with TRBD1. The CDR3 consists of 13 residues. V gave up 2 bases and J gave up 7 bases; unmatched junction bases: 1. The CDR3 region is CASSLQGANEQFF. CDR3 sequence (DNA): TGTGCCAGCAGTTTACAGGGGGCGAATGAGCAGTTCTTC.

This clonotype appeared many times. The chain joins TRBV5-1 to TRBJ2-3; 7 bases align to TRBD1. The germline V gene encodes CDR1 SGHRS and CDR2 YFSETQ. Losses at the gene ends were 0 bases for V and 0 bases for J; bases not matched to a gene: 7. The CDR3 is 17 residues long. In DNA form, the CDR3 reads TGCGCCAGCAGCTTGGTTCCCGGGACAGAGAGCACAGATACGCAGTATTTT. Amino acids: CASSLVPGTESTDTQYF.

Only a few counts were recorded for this clonotype. One base away lies a much larger clone, so this may be a sequencing read error. CDR3 in amino acids: CVWTGENYGYTF. DNA of the CDR3: TGCGTCTGGACAGGGGAGAACTATGGCTACACCTTC. V gene TRBV20-1 combines with J gene TRBJ1-2; 9 positions match TRBD1. Germline V gives CDR1 DFQATT, CDR2 SNEGSKA (reference sequence). The CDR3 consists of 12 residues.

In this sample, this clonotype turned up many times. The rearrangement joins TRBV12-3 or TRBV12-4 to TRBJ1-1; D remains unclear. This CDR3 has 13 amino acids. V was cut by 5 bases and J by 2 bases, with 9 bases left in between. The CDR3 is CASSRAGNTEAFF. CDR3 sequence (DNA): TGTGCCAGCAGTAGGGCAGGAAACACTGAAGCTTTCTTT.

The table lists this clonotype with many counts. The chain carries TRBV25-1 and TRBJ2-7; D is undetermined. The ends were cut back, 1 base at V and 3 bases at J, with 16 bases in the middle. This CDR3 contains 16 residues. CDR1 and CDR2 from the germline V gene are MGHDK and SYGVNS. The CDR3 sequence: CASSESPGRAYYEQYF. CDR3 nucleotide sequence: TGTGCCAGCAGTGAATCCCCGGGCAGAGCGTACTACGAGCAGTACTTC.

Details on this clonotype: At one end the junction does not follow the germline gene, possibly because of a read error. The rearrangement uses TRBV3-1 and TRBJ1-5, with D unresolved. The CDR3 loop spans 13 amino acids. Germline lookup yields CDR1 LGHDT and CDR2 YNNKEL (reference sequence). The CDR3 region is CASSQDWNQPQLF. DNA of the CDR3: TGTGCCAGCAGCCAAGATTGGAATCAGCCCCAGCTTTTT.

This clonotype was detected many times. This chain connects TRBV9 to TRBJ2-1, with 7 bases aligning to TRBD2. This CDR3 spans 16 amino acids. Germline V gene sequence: CDR1 SGDLS, CDR2 YYNGEE. Losses at the gene ends were 4 bases for V and 2 bases for J; bases not matched to a gene: 9. In DNA, the CDR3 is TGTGCCAGCAGCCCCCCCCGGGGAGGGACCTACAATGAGCAGTTCTTC. Protein: CASSPPRGGTYNEQFF.